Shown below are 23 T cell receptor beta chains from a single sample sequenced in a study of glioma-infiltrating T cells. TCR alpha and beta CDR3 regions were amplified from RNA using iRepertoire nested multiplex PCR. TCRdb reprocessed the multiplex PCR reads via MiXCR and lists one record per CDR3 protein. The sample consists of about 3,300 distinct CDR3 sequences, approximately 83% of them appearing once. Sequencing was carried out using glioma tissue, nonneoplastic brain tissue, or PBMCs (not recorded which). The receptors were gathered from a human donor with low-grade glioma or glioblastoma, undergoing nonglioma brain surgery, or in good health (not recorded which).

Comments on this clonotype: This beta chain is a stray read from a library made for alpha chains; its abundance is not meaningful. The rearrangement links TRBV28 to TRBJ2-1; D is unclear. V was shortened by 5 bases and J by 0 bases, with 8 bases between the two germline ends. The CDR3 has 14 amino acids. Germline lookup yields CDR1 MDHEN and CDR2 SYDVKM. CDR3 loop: CASSPDYSYNEQFF. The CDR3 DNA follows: TGTGCCAGCAGTCCCGATTACTCCTACAATGAGCAGTTCTTC. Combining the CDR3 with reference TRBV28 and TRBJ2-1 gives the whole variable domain DVKVTQSSRYLVKRTGEKVFLECVQDMDHENMFWYRQDPGLGLRLIYFSYDVKMKEKGDIPEGYSVSREKKERFSLILESASTNQTSMYLCASSPDYSYNEQFFGPGTRLTVL.

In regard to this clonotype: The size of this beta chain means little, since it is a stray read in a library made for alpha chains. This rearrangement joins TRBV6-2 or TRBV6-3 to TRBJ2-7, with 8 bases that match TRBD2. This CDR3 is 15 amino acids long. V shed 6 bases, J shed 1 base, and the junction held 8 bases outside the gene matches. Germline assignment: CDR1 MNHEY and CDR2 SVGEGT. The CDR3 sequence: CASSPQVAGSYEQYF. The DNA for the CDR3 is TGTGCCAGCAGCCCTCAGGTAGCGGGGTCCTACGAGCAGTACTTC.

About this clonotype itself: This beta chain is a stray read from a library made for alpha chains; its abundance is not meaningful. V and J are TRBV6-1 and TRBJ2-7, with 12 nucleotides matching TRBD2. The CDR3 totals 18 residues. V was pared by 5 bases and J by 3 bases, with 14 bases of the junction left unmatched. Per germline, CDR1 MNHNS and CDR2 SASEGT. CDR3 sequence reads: CASSYWPPRLAGDYEQYF. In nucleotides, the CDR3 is TGTGCCAGCAGTTATTGGCCCCCTCGACTAGCGGGAGACTACGAGCAGTACTTC.

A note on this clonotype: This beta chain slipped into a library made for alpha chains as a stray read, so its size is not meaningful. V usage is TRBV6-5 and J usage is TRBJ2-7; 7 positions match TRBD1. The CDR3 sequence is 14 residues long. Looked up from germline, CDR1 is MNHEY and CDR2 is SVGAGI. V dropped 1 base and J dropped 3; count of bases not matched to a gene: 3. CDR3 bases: TGTGCCAGCAGTTACTTGACAGGGAGCTACGAGCAGTACTTC. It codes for CASSYLTGSYEQYF.

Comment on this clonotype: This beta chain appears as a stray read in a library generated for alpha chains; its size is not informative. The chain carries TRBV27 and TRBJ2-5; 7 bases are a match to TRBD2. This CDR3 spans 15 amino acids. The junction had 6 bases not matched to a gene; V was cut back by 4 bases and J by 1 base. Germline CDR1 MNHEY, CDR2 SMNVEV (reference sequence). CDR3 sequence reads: CASSSSWTSQETQYF. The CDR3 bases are TGTGCCAGCAGTTCCTCCTGGACTAGCCAAGAGACCCAGTACTTC.

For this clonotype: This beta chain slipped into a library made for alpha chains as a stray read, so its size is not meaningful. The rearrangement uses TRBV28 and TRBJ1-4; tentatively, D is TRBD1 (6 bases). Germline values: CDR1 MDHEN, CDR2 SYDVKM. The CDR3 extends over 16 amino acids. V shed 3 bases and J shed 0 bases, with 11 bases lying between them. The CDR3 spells CASSFGGTSTNEKLFF. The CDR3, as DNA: TGTGCCAGCAGTTTCGGGGGCACCTCAACTAATGAAAAACTGTTTTTT. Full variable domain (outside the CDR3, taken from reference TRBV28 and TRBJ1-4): DVKVTQSSRYLVKRTGEKVFLECVQDMDHENMFWYRQDPGLGLRLIYFSYDVKMKEKGDIPEGYSVSREKKERFSLILESASTNQTSMYLCASSFGGTSTNEKLFFGSGTQLSVL.

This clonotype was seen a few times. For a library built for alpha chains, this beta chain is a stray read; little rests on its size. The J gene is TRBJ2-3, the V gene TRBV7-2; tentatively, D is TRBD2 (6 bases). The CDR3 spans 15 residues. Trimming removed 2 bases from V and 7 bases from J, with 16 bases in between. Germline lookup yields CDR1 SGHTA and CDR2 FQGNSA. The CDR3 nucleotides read TGTGCCAGCAGCTTATCACGAACGGGAGTAAATACGCAGTATTTT. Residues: CASSLSRTGVNTQYF.

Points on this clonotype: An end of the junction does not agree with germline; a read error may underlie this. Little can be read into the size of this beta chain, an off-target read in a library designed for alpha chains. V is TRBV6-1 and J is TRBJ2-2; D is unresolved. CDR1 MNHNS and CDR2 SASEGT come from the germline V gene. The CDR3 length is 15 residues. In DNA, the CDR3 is TGTGCCAGTAAGAACGAACAACTGAACACCAGGGAGCTGTTTTTT. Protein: CASKNEQLNTRELFF.

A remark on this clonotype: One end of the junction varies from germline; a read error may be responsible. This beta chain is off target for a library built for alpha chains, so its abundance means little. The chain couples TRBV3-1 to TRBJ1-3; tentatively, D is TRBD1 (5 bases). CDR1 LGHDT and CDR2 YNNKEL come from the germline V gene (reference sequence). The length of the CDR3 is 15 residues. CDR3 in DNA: TGTGCCAGCAGCCAAGATAGGGGCGCGGGAAGCACCATATATTTT. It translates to CASSQDRGAGSTIYF.

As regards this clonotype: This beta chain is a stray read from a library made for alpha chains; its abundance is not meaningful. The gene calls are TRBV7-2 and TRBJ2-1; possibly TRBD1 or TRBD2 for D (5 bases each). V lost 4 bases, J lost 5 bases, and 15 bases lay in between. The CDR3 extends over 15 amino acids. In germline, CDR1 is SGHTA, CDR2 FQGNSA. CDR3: CASSSWGYGDNEQFF. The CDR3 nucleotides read TGTGCCAGCAGCTCTTGGGGGTACGGGGACAATGAGCAGTTCTTC.

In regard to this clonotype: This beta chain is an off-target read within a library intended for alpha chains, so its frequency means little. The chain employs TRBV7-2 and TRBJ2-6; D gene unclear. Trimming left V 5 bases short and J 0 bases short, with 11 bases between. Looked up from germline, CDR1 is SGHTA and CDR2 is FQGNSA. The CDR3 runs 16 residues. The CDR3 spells CASSGTGFSGANVLTF. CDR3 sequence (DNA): TGTGCCAGCAGCGGAACTGGGTTCTCTGGGGCCAACGTCCTGACTTTC. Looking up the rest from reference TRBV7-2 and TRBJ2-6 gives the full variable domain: GAGVSQSPSNKVTEKGKDVELRCDPISGHTALYWYRQSLGQGLEFLIYFQGNSAPDKSGLPSDRFSAERTGGSVSTLTIQRTQQEDSAVYLCASSGTGFSGANVLTFGAGSRLTVL.

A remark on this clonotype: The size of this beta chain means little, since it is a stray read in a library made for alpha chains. The DNA for the CDR3 is TGTGCCACCGACCGGGACACCGCTATGCAGACTTTC. Residues: CATDRDTAMQTF. The chain employs TRBV7-9 and TRBJ2-6; D possibly corresponds to TRBD1 (6 bases). This CDR3 has 12 amino acids. V was shortened by 10 bases and J by 18 bases, with 22 bases between the two germline ends. The V gene's germline CDR1 is SEHNR and CDR2 FQNEAQ (reference sequence).

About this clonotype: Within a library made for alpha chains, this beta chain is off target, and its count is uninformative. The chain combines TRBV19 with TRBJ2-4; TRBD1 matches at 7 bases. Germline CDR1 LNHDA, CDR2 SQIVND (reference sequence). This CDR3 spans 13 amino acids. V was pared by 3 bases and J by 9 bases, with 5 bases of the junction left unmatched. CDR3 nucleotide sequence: TGTGCCAGTAGTATCCCCGGACAGGTCATTCAGTACTTC. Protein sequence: CASSIPGQVIQYF.

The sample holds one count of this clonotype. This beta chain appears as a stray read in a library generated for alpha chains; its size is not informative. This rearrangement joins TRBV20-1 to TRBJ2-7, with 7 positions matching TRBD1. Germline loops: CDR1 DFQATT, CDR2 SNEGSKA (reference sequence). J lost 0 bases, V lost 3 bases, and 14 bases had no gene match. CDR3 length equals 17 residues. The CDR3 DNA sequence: TGCAGTGCTAGGGGGACAGTCGGTAGCGCGAGCTCCTACGAGCAGTACTTC. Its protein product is CSARGTVGSASSYEQYF.

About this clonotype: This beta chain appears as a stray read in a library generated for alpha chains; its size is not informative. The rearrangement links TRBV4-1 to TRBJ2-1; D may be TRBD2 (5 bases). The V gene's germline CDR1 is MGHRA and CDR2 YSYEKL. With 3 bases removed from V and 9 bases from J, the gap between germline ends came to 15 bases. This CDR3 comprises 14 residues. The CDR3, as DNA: TGCGCCAGCAGCCACGGAGGCCTCGTGAGTGAGCAGTTCTTC. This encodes CASSHGGLVSEQFF.

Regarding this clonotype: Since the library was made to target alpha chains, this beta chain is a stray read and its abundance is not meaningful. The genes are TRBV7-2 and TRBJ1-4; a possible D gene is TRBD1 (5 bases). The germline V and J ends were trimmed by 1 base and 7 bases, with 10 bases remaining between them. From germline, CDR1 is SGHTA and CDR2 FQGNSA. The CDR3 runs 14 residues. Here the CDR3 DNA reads TGTGCCAGCAGCTTAGTCAGGGAGAGTGAAAAACTGTTTTTT. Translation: CASSLVRESEKLFF.

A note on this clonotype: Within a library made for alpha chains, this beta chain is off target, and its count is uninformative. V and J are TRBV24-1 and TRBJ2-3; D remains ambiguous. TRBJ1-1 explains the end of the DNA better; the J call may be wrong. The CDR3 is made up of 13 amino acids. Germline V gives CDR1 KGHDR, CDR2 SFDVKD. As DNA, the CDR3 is TGTGCCACCAGTGACCCCCCGAACACTGAAGCTTTCTTT. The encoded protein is CATSDPPNTEAFF.

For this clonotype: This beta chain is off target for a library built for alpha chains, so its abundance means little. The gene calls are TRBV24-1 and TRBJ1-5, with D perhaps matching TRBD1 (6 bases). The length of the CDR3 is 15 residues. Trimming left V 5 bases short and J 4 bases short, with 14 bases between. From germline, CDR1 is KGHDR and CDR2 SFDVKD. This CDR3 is CATSAARTANQPQHF. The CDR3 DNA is TGTGCCACCAGTGCTGCTCGGACAGCTAATCAGCCCCAGCATTTT.

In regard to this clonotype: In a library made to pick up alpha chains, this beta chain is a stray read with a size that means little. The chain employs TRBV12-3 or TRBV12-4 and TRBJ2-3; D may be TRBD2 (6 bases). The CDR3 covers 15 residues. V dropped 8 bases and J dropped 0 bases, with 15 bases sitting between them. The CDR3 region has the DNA TGTGCCAGCGCGTGGGGACTGACTAGCACAGATACGCAGTATTTT. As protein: CASAWGLTSTDTQYF.

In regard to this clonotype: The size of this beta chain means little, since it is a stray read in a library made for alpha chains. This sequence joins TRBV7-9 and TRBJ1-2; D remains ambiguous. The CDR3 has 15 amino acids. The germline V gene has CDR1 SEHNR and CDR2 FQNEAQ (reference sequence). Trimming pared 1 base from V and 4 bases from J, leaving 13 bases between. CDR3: CASSLDAVSPYGYTF. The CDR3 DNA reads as TGTGCCAGCAGCTTAGATGCGGTATCCCCCTATGGCTACACCTTC. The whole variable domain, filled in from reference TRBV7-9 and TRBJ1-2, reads DTGVSQNPRHKITKRGQNVTFRCDPISEHNRLYWYRQTLGQGPEFLTYFQNEAQLEKSRLLSDRFSAERPKGSFSTLEIQRTEQGDSAMYLCASSLDAVSPYGYTFGSGTRLTVV.

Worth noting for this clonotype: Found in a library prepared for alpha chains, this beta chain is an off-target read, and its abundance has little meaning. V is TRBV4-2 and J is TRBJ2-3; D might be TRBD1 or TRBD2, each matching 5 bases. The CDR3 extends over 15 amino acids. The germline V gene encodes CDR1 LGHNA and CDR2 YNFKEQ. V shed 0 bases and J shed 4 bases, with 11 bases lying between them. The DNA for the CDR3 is TGTGCCAGCAGCCAAGACGGGGCGGGCGCAGATACGCAGTATTTT. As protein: CASSQDGAGADTQYF.

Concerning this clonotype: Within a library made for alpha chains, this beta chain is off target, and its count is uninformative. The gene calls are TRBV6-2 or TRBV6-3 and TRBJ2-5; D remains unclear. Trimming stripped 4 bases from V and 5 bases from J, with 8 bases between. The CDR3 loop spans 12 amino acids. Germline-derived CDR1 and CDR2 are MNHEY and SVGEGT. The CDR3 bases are TGTGCCAGCAGTTCCCTCGGGGAGACCCAGTACTTC. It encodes CASSSLGETQYF.

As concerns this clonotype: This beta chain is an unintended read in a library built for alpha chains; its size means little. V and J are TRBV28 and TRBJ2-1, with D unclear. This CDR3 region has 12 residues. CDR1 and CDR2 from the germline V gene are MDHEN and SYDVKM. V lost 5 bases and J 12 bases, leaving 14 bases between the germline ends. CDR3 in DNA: TGTGCCAGCAGTAGCCCCGGGCAGCGGCAGTTCTTC. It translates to CASSSPGQRQFF.